This T cell receptor beta chain stems from a study of cytomegalovirus exposure and HLA in healthy donors. It was with 60 Vbeta and 13 Jbeta primers that the PCR ran. Measured with immunoSEQ multiplex PCR; TCRdb has only the in-frame clones, and not every one. The table has roughly 200,000 clones, 70% to 80% seen once. This CDR3 spans 15 amino acids. CDR1 SGHTA and CDR2 FQGNSA come from the germline V gene. V was shortened by 1 base and J by 6 bases, with 16 bases between the two germline ends. Sequencing was carried out using PBMCs. The rearrangement links TRBV7-2 to TRBJ2-7, with a tentative D call TRBD2 (5 bases). This sequence originates from a woman aged 25 to 45 in good health and CMV-seronegative. As DNA, the CDR3 is TGTGCCAGCAGCTTAGTGGGCGGGCCCGGGCTCGAGCAGTACTTC. Translation: CASSLVGGPGLEQYF.